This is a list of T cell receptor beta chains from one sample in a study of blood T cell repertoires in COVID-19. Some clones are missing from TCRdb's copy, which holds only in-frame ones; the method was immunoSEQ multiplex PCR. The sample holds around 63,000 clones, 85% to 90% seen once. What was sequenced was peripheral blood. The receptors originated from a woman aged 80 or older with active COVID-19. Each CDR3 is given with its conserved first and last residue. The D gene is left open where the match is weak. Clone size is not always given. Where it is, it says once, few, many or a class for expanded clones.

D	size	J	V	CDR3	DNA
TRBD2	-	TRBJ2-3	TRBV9	CASSELAGGRGDTQYF	TGTGCCAGCAGCGAGTTAGCGGGGGGCCGGGGAGATACGCAGTATTTT
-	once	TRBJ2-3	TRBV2	CASKVTGSTDTQYF	TGTGCCAGCAAAGTGACAGGTAGCACAGATACGCAGTATTTT
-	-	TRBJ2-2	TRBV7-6	CASSLRRSGRDGELFF	TGTGCCAGCAGCTTAAGGAGGTCAGGGCGGGACGGGGAGCTGTTTTTT
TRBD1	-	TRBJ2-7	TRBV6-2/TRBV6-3	CASTPPRGQAYF	TGTGCCAGCACCCCCCCAAGGGGACAGGCGTACTTC
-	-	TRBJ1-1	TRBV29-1	CSVEIGGIRTEAFF	TGCAGCGTTGAAATTGGAGGGATAAGAACTGAAGCTTTCTTT
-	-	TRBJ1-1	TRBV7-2	CASSLTGTATEAFF	TGTGCCAGCAGCTTAACAGGGACGGCCACTGAAGCTTTCTTT
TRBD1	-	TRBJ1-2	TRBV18	CASSQSIRGNYGYTF	TGTGCCAGCTCGCAGTCCATCAGGGGGAACTATGGCTACACCTTC
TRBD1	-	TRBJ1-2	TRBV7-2	CASSRTGGNGYTF	TGTGCCAGCAGTCGGACAGGGGGTAATGGCTACACCTTC
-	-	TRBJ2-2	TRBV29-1	CSGEKNTGELFF	TGCAGCGGGGAGAAAAACACCGGGGAGCTGTTTTTT
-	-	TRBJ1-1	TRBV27	CASSPGQQNTEAFF	TGTGCCAGCAGCCCCGGACAGCAAAACACTGAAGCTTTCTTT
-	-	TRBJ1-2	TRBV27	CASSLQGWGGYTF	TGTGCCAGCAGTTTACAGGGGTGGGGTGGCTACACCTTC
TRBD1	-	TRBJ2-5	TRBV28	CASSLRTGGGETQYF	TGTGCCAGCAGTTTAAGGACAGGGGGTGGGGAGACCCAGTACTTC
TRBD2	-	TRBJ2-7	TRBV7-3	CASSLGLAATYEQYF	TGTGCCAGCAGCTTAGGACTAGCGGCGACCTACGAGCAGTACTTC
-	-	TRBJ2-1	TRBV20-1	CSATPVNEQFF	TGCAGTGCTACCCCCGTCAATGAGCAGTTCTTC
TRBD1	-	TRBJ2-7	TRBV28	CASSRGQAEQYF	TGTGCCAGCAGCCGCGGACAGGCCGAGCAGTACTTC
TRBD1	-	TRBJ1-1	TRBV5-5	CASSLVFRTGSNTEAFF	TGTGCCAGCAGCTTGGTCTTTCGGACAGGCTCGAACACTGAAGCTTTCTTT
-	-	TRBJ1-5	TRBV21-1	CASSIRVGQPQHF	TGTGCCAGCAGCATCAGGGTTGGGCAGCCCCAGCATTTT
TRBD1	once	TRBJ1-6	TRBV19	CASSRPGTGGAGNSPLHF	TGTGCCAGTAGTCGACCCGGGACAGGGGGCGCGGGGAATTCACCCCTCCACTTT
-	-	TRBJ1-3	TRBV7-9	CASSPRVVSGNTIYF	TGTGCCAGCAGCCCCCGGGTCGTCTCTGGAAACACCATATATTTT
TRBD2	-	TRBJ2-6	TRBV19	CASRHDAPAGGLPGANVLTF	TGTGCCAGTAGGCACGATGCTCCAGCGGGGGGGCTCCCCGGGGCCAACGTCCTGACTTTC
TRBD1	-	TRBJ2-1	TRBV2	CASSEGQGAGNEQFF	TGTGCCAGCAGTGAAGGACAGGGGGCGGGTAATGAGCAGTTCTTC
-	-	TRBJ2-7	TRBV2	CASSEFAGSSTGQYF	TGTGCCAGCAGTGAGTTCGCGGGGTCTAGTACGGGGCAGTACTTC
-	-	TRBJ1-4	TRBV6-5	CASSPGQGIEKLFF	TGTGCCAGCAGTCCCGGGCAGGGGATAGAAAAACTGTTTTTT
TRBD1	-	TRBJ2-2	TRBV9	CASSETGGELFF	TGTGCCAGCAGCGAAACAGGGGGCGAACTGTTTTTT
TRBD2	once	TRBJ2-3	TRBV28	CASSQAGATDTQYF	TGTGCCAGCAGTCAAGCGGGGGCCACAGATACGCAGTATTTT
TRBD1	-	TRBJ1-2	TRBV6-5	CASRLTGEYGYTF	TGTGCCAGCAGATTGACAGGGGAGTATGGCTACACCTTC
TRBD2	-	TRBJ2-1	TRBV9	CASRPGLHYNEQFF	TGTGCCAGCAGACCGGGACTACATTACAATGAGCAGTTCTTC
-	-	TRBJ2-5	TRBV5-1	CASSPDSRETQYF	TGCGCCAGCAGCCCGGACAGCAGGGAGACCCAGTACTTC
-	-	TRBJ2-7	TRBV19	CASSKRANAYEQYF	TGTGCCAGTAGTAAGAGGGCTAACGCCTACGAGCAGTACTTC
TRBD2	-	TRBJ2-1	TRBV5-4	CASSPSLAGGINEQFF	TGTGCCAGCAGCCCCAGCTTGGCGGGGGGGATAAATGAGCAGTTCTTC
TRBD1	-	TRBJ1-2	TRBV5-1	CASTPLPGQGNGYTF	TGCGCCAGCACCCCCCTCCCGGGACAGGGAAATGGCTACACCTTC
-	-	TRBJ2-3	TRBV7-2	CASSLWGGAADTQYF	TGTGCCAGCAGCTTATGGGGGGGGGCCGCAGATACGCAGTATTTT
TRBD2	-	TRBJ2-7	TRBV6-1	CASSEARTSVRNEQYF	TGTGCCAGCAGTGAAGCGCGGACTAGCGTTCGAAACGAGCAGTACTTC
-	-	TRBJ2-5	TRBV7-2	CASSLFGDQETQYF	TGTGCCAGCAGCTTATTCGGGGACCAAGAGACCCAGTACTTC
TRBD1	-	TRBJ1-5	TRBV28	CASSPSDRGRNQPQHF	TGTGCCAGCAGTCCGTCCGACAGGGGTAGGAATCAGCCCCAGCATTTT
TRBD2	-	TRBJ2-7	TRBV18	CASSPLGGGGKYEQYF	TGTGCCAGCTCACCCCTCGGGGGCGGGGGGAAGTACGAGCAGTACTTC
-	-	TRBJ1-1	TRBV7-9	CASSPRGRGGTEAFF	TGTGCCAGCAGCCCCCGAGGTCGGGGAGGGACTGAAGCTTTCTTT
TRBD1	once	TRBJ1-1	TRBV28	CASSSGTGMNTEAFF	TGTGCCAGCAGCTCCGGGACAGGGATGAACACTGAAGCTTTCTTT
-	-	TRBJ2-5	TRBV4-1	CASSQDVGYGTQYF	TGCGCCAGCAGCCAAGATGTGGGCTATGGGACCCAGTACTTC
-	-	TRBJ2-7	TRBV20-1	CSASKVYGGTYEQYF	TGCAGTGCTAGTAAGGTATACGGGGGAACCTACGAGCAGTACTTC
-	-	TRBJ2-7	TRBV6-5	CASKRDNSYEQYF	TGTGCCAGCAAAAGGGACAACTCCTACGAGCAGTACTTC
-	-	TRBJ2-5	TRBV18	CASSSGETQYF	TGTGCCAGCTCTTCGGGAGAGACCCAGTACTTC
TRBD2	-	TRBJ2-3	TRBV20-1	CSASKAGDMWDTQYF	TGCAGTGCTAGTAAAGCGGGGGATATGTGGGATACGCAGTATTTT
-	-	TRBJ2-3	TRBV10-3	CAISGRDSYTQYF	TGTGCCATCAGTGGGAGGGACTCCTATACGCAGTATTTT
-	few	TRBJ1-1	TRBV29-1	CSALGVNTEAFF	TGCAGCGCTCTCGGAGTGAACACTGAAGCTTTCTTT
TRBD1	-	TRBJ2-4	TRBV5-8	CASSSPHRGTDIQYF	TGTGCCAGCAGCTCGCCCCACAGGGGAACGGACATTCAGTACTTC
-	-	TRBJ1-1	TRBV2	CASSLLGSNTEAFF	TGTGCCAGCAGTCTATTGGGCTCGAACACTGAAGCTTTCTTT
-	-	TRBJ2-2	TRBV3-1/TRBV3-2	CASSITSTGELFF	TGTGCCAGCAGCATAACTAGCACCGGGGAGCTGTTTTTT
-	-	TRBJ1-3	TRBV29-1	CSVVGRGAGSGNTIYF	TGCAGCGTTGTAGGGCGGGGGGCAGGATCTGGAAACACCATATATTTT
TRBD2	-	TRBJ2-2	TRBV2	CASSARLAGVSGELFF	TGTGCCAGCAGTGCGCGACTAGCGGGGGTTTCAGGGGAGCTGTTTTTT
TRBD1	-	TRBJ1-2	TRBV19	CASSLSDRGRGYTF	TGTGCCAGTAGTCTTTCCGACAGGGGAAGGGGCTACACCTTC
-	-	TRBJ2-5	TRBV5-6	CASSLWVARETQYF	TGTGCCAGCAGCTTATGGGTGGCCAGGGAGACCCAGTACTTC
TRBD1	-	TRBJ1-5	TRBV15	CATSSETGGQPQHF	TGTGCCACCAGCAGCGAGACAGGGGGACAGCCCCAGCATTTT
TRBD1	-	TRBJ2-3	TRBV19	CASSLRGLGVDTQYF	TGTGCCAGTAGCTTAAGGGGGCTTGGGGTAGATACGCAGTATTTT
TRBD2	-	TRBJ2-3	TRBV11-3	CASSFGGGRRDTQYF	TGTGCCAGCAGCTTTGGCGGGGGGAGGCGAGATACGCAGTATTTT
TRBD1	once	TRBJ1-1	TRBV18	CASSPGTVNTEAFF	TGTGCCAGCTCACCAGGGACAGTGAACACTGAAGCTTTCTTT
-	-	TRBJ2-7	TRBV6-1	CASSDRGSYEQYF	TGTGCCAGCAGTGATCGGGGATCCTACGAGCAGTACTTC
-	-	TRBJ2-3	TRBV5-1	CASSLTVAGSTDTQYF	TGCGCCAGCAGCTTGACGGTCGCAGGGAGCACAGATACGCAGTATTTT
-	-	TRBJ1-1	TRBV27	CASSFLGQGNTEAFF	TGTGCCAGCAGTTTTTTGGGTCAGGGGAACACTGAAGCTTTCTTT